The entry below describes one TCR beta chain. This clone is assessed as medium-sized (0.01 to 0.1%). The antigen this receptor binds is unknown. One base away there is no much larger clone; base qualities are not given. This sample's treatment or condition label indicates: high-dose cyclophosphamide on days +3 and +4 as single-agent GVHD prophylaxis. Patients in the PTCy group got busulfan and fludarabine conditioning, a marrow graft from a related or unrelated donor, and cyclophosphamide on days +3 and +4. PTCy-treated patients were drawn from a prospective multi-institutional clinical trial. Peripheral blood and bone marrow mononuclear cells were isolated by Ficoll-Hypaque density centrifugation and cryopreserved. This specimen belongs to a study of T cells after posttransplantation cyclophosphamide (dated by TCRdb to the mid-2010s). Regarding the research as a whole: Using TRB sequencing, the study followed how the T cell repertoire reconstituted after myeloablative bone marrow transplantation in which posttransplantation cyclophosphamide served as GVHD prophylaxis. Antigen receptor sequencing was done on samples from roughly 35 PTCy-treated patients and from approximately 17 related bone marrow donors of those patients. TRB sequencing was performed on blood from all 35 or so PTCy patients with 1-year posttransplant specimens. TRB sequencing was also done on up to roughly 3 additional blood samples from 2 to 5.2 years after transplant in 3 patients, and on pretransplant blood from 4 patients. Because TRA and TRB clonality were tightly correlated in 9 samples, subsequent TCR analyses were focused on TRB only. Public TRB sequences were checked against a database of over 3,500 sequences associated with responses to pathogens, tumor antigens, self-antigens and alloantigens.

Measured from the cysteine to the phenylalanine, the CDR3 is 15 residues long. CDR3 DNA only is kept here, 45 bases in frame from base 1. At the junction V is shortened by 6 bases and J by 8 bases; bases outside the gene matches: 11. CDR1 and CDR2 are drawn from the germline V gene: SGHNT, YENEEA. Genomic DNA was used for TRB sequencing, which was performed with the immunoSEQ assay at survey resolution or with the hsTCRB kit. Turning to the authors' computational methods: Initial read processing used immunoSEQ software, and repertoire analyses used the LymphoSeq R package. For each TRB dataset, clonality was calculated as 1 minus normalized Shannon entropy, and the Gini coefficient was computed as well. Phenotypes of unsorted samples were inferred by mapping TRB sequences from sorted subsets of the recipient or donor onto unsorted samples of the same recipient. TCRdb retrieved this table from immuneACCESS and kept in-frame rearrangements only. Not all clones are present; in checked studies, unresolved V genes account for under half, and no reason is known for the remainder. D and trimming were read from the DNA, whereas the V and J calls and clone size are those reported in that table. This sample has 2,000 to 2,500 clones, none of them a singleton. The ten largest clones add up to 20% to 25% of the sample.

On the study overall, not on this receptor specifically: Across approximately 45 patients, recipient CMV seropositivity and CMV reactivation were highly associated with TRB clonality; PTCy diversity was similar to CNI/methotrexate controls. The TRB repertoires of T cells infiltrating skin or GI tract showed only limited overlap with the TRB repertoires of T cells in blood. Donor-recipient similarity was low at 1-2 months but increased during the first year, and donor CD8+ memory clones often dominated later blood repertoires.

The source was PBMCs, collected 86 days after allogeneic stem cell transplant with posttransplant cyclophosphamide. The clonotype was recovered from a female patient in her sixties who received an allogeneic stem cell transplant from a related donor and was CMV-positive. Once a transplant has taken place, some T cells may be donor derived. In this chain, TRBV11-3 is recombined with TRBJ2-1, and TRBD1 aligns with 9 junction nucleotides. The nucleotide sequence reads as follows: TGTGCCAGCAGTCGGCCGGGACAGGGTTTCCATGAGCAGTTCTTC. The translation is CASSRPGQGFHEQFF.